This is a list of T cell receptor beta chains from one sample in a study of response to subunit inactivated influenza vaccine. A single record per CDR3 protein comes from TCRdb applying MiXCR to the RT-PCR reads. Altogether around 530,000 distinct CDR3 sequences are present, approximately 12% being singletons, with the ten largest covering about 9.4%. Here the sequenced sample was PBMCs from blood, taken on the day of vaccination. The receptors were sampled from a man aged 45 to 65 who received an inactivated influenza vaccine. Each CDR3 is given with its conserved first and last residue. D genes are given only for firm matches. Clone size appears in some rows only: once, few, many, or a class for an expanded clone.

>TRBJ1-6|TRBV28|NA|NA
CASSFWLPNSPLHF
TGTGCCAGCAGTTTTTGGCTGCCGAATTCACCCCTCCACTTT
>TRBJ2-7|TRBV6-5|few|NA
CASSYSWPGGSSYEQYF
TGTGCCAGCAGTTACTCATGGCCGGGGGGCAGCTCCTACGAGCAGTACTTC
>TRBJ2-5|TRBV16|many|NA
CASSQFRAAKETQYF
TGTGCCAGCAGCCAATTTCGAGCTGCGAAGGAGACCCAGTACTTC
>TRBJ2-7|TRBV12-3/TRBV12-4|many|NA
CASGGVYYEQYF
TGTGCCAGCGGAGGGGTATACTACGAGCAGTACTTC
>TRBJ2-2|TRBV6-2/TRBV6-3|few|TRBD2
CASRHATSRNLAINTGELFF
TGTGCCAGCCGACACGCGACTAGCAGGAATCTTGCAATAAACACCGGGGAGCTGTTTTTT
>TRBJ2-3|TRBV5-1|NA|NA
CASSFTGDTDTQYF
TGCGCCAGCAGCTTTACAGGAGACACAGATACGCAGTATTTT
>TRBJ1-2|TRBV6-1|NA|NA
CASSNARSYTF
TGTGCCAGCAGTAACGCTCGAAGCTACACCTTC
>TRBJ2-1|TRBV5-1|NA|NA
CASTPGTSDNEQSF
TGCGCCAGCACCCCCGGGACATCCGACAATGAGCAGTCCTTC
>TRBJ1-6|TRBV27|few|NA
CASNPSGRYNSPLHF
TGTGCCAGCAACCCCTCCGGTCGTTATAATTCACCCCTCCACTTT
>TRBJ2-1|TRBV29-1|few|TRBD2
CSVGLAQMAGMSSYNEQFF
TGCAGCGTTGGACTAGCGCAAATGGCGGGGATGAGCTCCTACAATGAGCAGTTCTTC
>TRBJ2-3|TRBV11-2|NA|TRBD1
CASSLDELQGAWDTDTQYF
TGTGCCAGCAGCTTAGACGAACTACAGGGGGCCTGGGACACAGATACGCAGTATTTT
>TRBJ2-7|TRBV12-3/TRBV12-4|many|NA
CASSGLESYEQYF
TGTGCCAGCTCGGGACTGGAGAGTTACGAGCAGTACTTC
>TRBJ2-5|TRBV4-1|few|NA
CASSHLAVWVSETQYF
TGCGCCAGCAGCCACTTAGCGGTGTGGGTTTCCGAGACCCAGTACTTC
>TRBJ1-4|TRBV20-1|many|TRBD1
CSASRGGNEKLFF
TGCAGTGCTAGCAGGGGGGGGAATGAAAAACTGTTTTTT
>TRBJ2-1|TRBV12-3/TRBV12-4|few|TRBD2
CASNLAGQSYNEQFF
TGTGCCAGCAATTTAGCGGGGCAATCGTACAATGAGCAGTTCTTC
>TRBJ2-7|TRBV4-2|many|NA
CASSQEGGSYEQYF
TGTGCCAGCAGCCAAGAAGGGGGGTCTTACGAGCAGTACTTC
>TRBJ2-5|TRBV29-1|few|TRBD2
CSVDFISGKETQYF
TGCAGCGTTGATTTTATTAGCGGGAAAGAGACCCAGTACTTC
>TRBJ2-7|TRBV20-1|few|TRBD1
CSARSDRGTYEQYF
TGCAGTGCTAGATCGGACAGGGGAACCTACGAGCAGTACTTC
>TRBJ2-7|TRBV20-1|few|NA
CSASGILSYEQYF
TGCAGTGCTAGCGGGATTTTATCCTACGAGCAGTACTTC
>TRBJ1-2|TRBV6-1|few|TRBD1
CASSPQGTNYGYTF
TGTGCCAGCAGTCCACAGGGGACTAACTATGGCTACACCTTC
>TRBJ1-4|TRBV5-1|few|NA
CASSLVGFDEKLFF
TGCGCCAGCAGCTTGGTGGGGTTCGACGAAAAACTGTTTTTT
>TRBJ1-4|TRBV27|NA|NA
CASSRRGGIEKLFF
TGTGCCAGCAGTAGGAGGGGCGGGATTGAAAAACTGTTTTTT
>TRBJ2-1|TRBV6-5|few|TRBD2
CASSYLGLAGANEQFF
TGTGCCAGCAGTTACCTAGGACTAGCGGGAGCGAATGAGCAGTTCTTC
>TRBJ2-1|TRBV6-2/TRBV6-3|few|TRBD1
CASSYSMGQGTYNEQFF
TGTGCCAGCAGTTACTCGATGGGACAGGGAACCTACAATGAGCAGTTCTTC
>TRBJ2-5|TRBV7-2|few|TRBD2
CASSGGGRIQETQYF
TGTGCCAGCAGCGGCGGGGGGAGGATCCAAGAGACCCAGTACTTC
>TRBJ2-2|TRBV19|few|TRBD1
CASRPWYRGSAGELFF
TGTGCCAGTAGGCCCTGGTACAGGGGGAGCGCCGGGGAGCTGTTTTTT
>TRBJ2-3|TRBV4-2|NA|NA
CASSQEWVTRATQYF
TGTGCCAGCAGCCAAGAATGGGTGACTAGGGCTACGCAGTATTTT
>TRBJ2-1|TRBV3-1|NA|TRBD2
CASSQPLAGVPRGQFF
TGTGCCAGCAGCCAACCCCTAGCGGGGGTCCCACGGGGGCAGTTCTTC
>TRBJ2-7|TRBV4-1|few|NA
CASSQVGKDRAFEQYF
TGCGCCAGCAGCCAAGTCGGGAAGGACCGGGCCTTCGAGCAGTACTTC
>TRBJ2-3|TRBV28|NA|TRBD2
CASSRRTGWTSGSTDTQYF
TGTGCCAGCAGTCGGCGGACAGGGTGGACTAGCGGTAGCACAGATACGCAGTATTTT
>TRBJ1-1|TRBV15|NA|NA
CATSKWGTEAFF
TGTGCCACCAGCAAATGGGGCACTGAAGCTTTCTTT
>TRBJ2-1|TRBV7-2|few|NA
CASSFMNNEQFF
TGTGCCAGCAGCTTCATGAACAATGAGCAGTTCTTC
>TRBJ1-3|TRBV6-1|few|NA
CASSPPSATGNTIYF
TGTGCCAGCAGTCCACCGAGCGCCACTGGAAACACCATATATTTT
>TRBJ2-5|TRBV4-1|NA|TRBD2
CATSLAGGPGETQYF
TGCGCCACTTCGCTAGCGGGGGGGCCAGGGGAGACCCAGTACTTC
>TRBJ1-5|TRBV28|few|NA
CASSFRTFDNQPQHF
TGTGCCAGCAGTTTCAGGACATTTGATAATCAGCCCCAGCATTTT
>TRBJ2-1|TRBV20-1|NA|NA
CSASAVGGGWNEQFF
TGCAGTGCTAGCGCCGTTGGCGGGGGCTGGAATGAGCAGTTCTTC
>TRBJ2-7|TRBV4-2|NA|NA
CASSQEQTYEQYF
TGTGCCAGCAGCCAAGAACAGACATACGAGCAGTACTTC
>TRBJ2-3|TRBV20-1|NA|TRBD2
CSARAGLAGGRDTDTQYF
TGCAGTGCTAGAGCGGGACTAGCGGGGGGGCGGGACACAGATACGCAGTATTTT
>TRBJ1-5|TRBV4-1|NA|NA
CASSQYRDSNQPQHF
TGCGCCAGCAGCCAATACAGGGATAGCAATCAGCCCCAGCATTTT
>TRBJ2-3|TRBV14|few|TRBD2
CASSHQRGPSTDTQYF
TGTGCCAGCAGCCATCAGCGGGGGCCGAGCACAGATACGCAGTATTTT
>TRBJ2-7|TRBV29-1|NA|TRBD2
CSVEEQTRTSGGARLTYEQYF
TGCAGCGTTGAAGAGCAAACGCGGACTAGCGGGGGGGCTCGGCTGACCTACGAGCAGTACTTC
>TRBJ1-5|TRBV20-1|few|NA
CSARSAGNQPQHF
TGCAGTGCTAGGTCGGCAGGCAATCAGCCCCAGCATTTT
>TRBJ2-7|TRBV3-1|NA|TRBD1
CASSPLPAAGTGDEQYF
TGTGCCAGCAGCCCTCTTCCCGCCGCCGGGACAGGGGACGAGCAGTACTTC
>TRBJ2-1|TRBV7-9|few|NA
CASSLGREMDEQFF
TGTGCCAGCAGCTTAGGACGGGAGATGGATGAGCAGTTCTTC
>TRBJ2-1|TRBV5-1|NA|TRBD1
CASSSGTGLDEQFF
TGCGCCAGCAGCTCTGGGACAGGGCTCGATGAGCAGTTCTTC
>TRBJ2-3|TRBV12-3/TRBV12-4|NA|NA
CASNRGLTDTQYF
TGTGCCAGCAACCGAGGCCTCACAGATACGCAGTATTTT
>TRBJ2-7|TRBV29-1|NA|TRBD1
CRVRQLTGSEQYF
TGCAGAGTTAGACAATTGACAGGGAGCGAGCAGTACTTC
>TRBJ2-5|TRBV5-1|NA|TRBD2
CASSFAASGDPRETQYF
TGCGCCAGCAGCTTCGCGGCTAGCGGGGACCCCAGGGAGACCCAGTACTTC
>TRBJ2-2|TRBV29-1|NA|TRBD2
CSVEVRAGGRGANTGELFF
TGCAGCGTTGAAGTCCGGGCGGGGGGCCGGGGGGCGAACACCGGGGAGCTGTTTTTT
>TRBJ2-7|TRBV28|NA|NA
CASSPHGTGEQYF
TGTGCCAGCAGTCCTCACGGGACGGGCGAGCAGTACTTC
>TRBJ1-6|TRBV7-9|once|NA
CASSRGLGSPLHF
TGTGCCAGCAGCCGCGGTTTGGGTTCACCCCTCCACTTT
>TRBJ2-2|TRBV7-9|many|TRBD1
CASSTSGTDTGELFF
TGTGCCAGCAGCACCTCCGGGACAGACACCGGGGAGCTGTTTTTT
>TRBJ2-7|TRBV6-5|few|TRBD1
CASSYSALGQGNYEQYF
TGTGCCAGCAGTTACTCGGCCTTGGGACAGGGAAACTACGAGCAGTACTTC